This T cell receptor (beta chain) was found in a study (dated by TCRdb to 2016 to 2017). About the study as a whole: In people whose bodies naturally kept HIV infection under control, the researchers looked into where HIV persistence comes from.

This clonotype is judged medium-sized (0.01 to 0.1%). Its antigen target is currently unknown. The input lacks base qualities; no much larger clone sits a single base away. The library relied on 5' RACE. Instrument used: Illumina HiSeq 2000. TCRdb passed the public sequencing reads through fastp at Q25 and MiXCR, retaining productive beta sequences. Every CDR3 protein is listed once, alongside the most common genes and DNA of its rows. In all, the sample holds about 270 distinct CDR3 sequences, and 5% to 7% of those were seen once. The leading ten clones occupy less than 90% of the sample. V and J are truncated by 3 bases and 9 bases respectively, leaving an intervening sequence of 15 bases. The CDR3 sequence holds 14 residues, the cysteine and phenylalanine included. The only DNA kept is the CDR3, 42 bases in frame from the first base. The germline V gene (reference sequence) sets CDR1 to LNHNV and CDR2 to YYDKDF.

Recombination connected TRBV15 to TRBJ1-5; the D region possibly corresponds to TRBD1 (6 bases align). The receptor comes from a female donor with HIV. The sequenced sample consisted of effector memory T cells from blood PBMCs. This sample's cell subset or site label indicates: effector memory CD4+ T cells. The CDR3 reads as follows: CATSSGRGGLPQHF. At the DNA level, the sequence is TGTGCCACCAGCAGCGGAAGAGGGGGGTTGCCCCAGCATTTT. The reference TRBV15 and TRBJ1-5 proteins fill in what lies around the CDR3, so the full variable domain reads DAMVIQNPRYQVTQFGKPVTLSCSQTLNHNVMYWYQQKSSQAPKLLFHYYDKDFNNEADTPDNFQSRRPNTSFCFLDIRSPGLGDTAMYLCATSSGRGGLPQHFGDGTRLSIL.